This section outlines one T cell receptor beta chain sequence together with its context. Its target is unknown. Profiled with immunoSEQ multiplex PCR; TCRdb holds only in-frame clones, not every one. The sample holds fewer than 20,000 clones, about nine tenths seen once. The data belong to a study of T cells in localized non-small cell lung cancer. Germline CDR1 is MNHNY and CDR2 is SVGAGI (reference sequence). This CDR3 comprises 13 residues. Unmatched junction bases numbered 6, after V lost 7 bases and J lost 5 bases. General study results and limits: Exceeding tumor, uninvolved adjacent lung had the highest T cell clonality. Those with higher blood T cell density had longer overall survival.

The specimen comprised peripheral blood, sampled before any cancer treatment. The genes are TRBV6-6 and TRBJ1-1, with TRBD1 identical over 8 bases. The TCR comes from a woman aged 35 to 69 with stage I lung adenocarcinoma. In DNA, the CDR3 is TGTGCCAGCAATGTGGGACAGGAAACTGAAGCTTTCTTT. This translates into CASNVGQETEAFF.